The 27 T cell receptor beta chains given below trace back to one sample, sequenced in a study of response to subunit inactivated influenza vaccine. MiXCR, applied by TCRdb to the RT-PCR reads, yields one record per CDR3 protein. The sample gives about 500,000 distinct CDR3 sequences, less than 7.5% of which show up once; roughly 13% is in the top ten. Here the sequenced sample was PBMCs from blood, taken roughly 24 months after vaccination. The receptors were gathered from a man between 50 and 69 years old who received an inactivated influenza vaccine.

This clonotype was recorded a few times. The chain is built from TRBV10-1 and TRBJ2-2; 10 bases map to TRBD1. Trimming at V came to 6 bases and at J to 4 bases, leaving 5 bases not matched to a gene. Germline V gene data show CDR1 as WNHNN and CDR2 as SYGVQD (reference sequence). CDR3 size: 15 residues. The CDR3 here is CASSRQGATTGELFF. CDR3 bases: TGCGCCAGCAGCCGACAGGGGGCGACCACCGGGGAGCTGTTTTTT.

This clonotype was recorded many times. This chain uses TRBV20-1 with TRBJ2-7; 8 bases fit TRBD1. The CDR3 is made up of 15 amino acids. CDR1 is DFQATT and CDR2 is SNEGSKA in the germline V gene (reference sequence). The J segment lost 5 bases and the V segment lost 0 bases, leaving 9 bases of the junction unmatched. The chain's CDR3 is CSARDLGQGMHEQYF. CDR3 nucleotide sequence: TGCAGTGCTAGAGATCTAGGACAGGGTATGCACGAGCAGTACTTC.

J is TRBJ2-7 and V is TRBV7-2; 8 bases match TRBD1. The V gene end was trimmed by 2 bases and the J gene end by 3 bases; junction bases not matched to a gene: 9. Per the germline V gene, CDR1 is SGHTA and CDR2 is FQGNSA. CDR3 length: 16 amino acids. CDR3 nucleotides: TGTGCCAGCAGCTTACAGTCAGGACAGGGAGGCTACGAGCAGTACTTC. It translates to CASSLQSGQGGYEQYF.

This clonotype was observed a handful of times. The gene calls are TRBV4-2 and TRBJ2-2; 8 nucleotides match TRBD2. This CDR3 is 15 amino acids long. Per germline, CDR1 LGHNA and CDR2 YNFKEQ. The J segment lost 6 bases and the V segment lost 0 bases, leaving 3 bases of the junction unmatched. CDR3 sequence (DNA): TGTGCCAGCAGCCAAGAGTGGACTAGCCCCGGGGAGCTGTTTTTT. This codes for CASSQEWTSPGELFF.

In its sample, this clonotype was seen a few times. This chain uses TRBV18 with TRBJ2-1; tentatively, D is TRBD1 (5 bases). The CDR3 is 13 amino acids. Germline V gives CDR1 KGHSH, CDR2 LQKENI. The V gene lost 6 bases and the J gene lost 8 bases, with 14 bases spanning the gap. CDR3 DNA sequence: TGTGCCAGCTCGCCCAGGGTTGAGGATGAGCAGTTCTTC. Amino acids: CASSPRVEDEQFF.

The genes are TRBV5-1 and TRBJ2-3; D is perhaps TRBD1 or TRBD2 (5 bases each). Germline V lookup: CDR1 SGHRS, CDR2 YFSETQ. The germline V and J ends were trimmed by 5 bases and 6 bases, with 16 bases remaining between them. The CDR3 totals 14 residues. The CDR3 loop is CASRPGTSIDTQYF. The CDR3 DNA reads TGCGCCAGCAGGCCCGGGACCTCTATCGATACGCAGTATTTT.

This clonotype was counted only a few times. CDR3 bases: TGCAGTGCCAGCAAAACAGGGGATACGAACGAGCAGTACTTC. Its protein is CSASKTGDTNEQYF. V and J are TRBV20-1 and TRBJ2-7; TRBD1 matches 7 bases. V was clipped by 6 bases and J by 5 bases; unmatched bases: 13. The CDR3 is made up of 14 amino acids. The V gene's germline CDR1 is DFQATT and CDR2 SNEGSKA (reference sequence).

This clonotype was detected many times. This chain uses TRBV20-1 with TRBJ2-4, with 11 bases identical to TRBD2. The CDR3 has 15 residues. The V and J ends lost 4 bases and 2 bases, in that order; junction bases with no gene match: 4. Germline CDR1 is DFQATT and CDR2 is SNEGSKA (reference sequence). The CDR3 DNA reads TGCAGTGCTATAGCGGGAGGGTTGTCCAAAAACATTCAGTACTTC. Translating it yields CSAIAGGLSKNIQYF.

This clonotype appeared once. CDR3 nucleotide sequence: TGTGCCATCCAGCCTAGCGGGAGTCCCTACGAGCAGTACTTC. Translation: CAIQPSGSPYEQYF. The V and J genes are TRBV10-3 and TRBJ2-7; the match to TRBD2 covers 10 bases. This CDR3 is built from 14 residues. V lost 8 bases and J lost 2; bases outside the gene matches: 6. CDR1 is ENHRY and CDR2 is SYGVKD in the germline V gene.

The chain carries TRBV2 and TRBJ2-5; TRBD2 agrees at 12 bases. CDR1 and CDR2 from the germline V gene are SNHLY and FYNNEI. The junction had 2 bases not matched to a gene; V was cut back by 5 bases and J by 4 bases. The CDR3 totals 14 residues. The DNA for the CDR3 is TGTGCCAGCAGTAGGACTAGCGGGGTAGAGACCCAGTACTTC. It is translated as CASSRTSGVETQYF.

This clonotype was counted only a few times. The rearrangement links TRBV4-3 to TRBJ2-2; 8 bases are shared with TRBD2. In germline, CDR1 is LGHNA, CDR2 YSLEER. V lost 6 bases and J lost 5; bases outside the gene matches: 8. This CDR3 contains 15 residues. The CDR3 nucleotides are TGCGCCAGCAGGGTAGCGGGAACGGGGACCGGGGAGCTGTTTTTT. This gives the protein CASRVAGTGTGELFF.

V gene TRBV25-1 combines with J gene TRBJ2-3; 11 bases fit TRBD1. The CDR3 length is 20 residues. CDR1 MGHDK and CDR2 SYGVNS come from the germline V gene. The trim removed 4 bases at V and 6 bases at J, leaving 21 bases unmatched. CDR3 sequence reads: CASSGYGTGGWRGALDTQYF. In DNA form, the CDR3 reads TGTGCCAGCAGTGGATATGGGACAGGGGGTTGGCGGGGGGCCTTGGATACGCAGTATTTT.

Many counts were recorded for this clonotype. V and J are TRBV29-1 and TRBJ2-7; the D is unclear. CDR1 is SQVTM and CDR2 is ANQGSEA in the germline V gene. V gave up 3 bases and J gave up 2 bases, with 11 bases separating them. This CDR3 contains 13 residues. This CDR3 reads CSVEKGTAYEQYF. In nucleotides, the CDR3 is TGCAGCGTTGAGAAGGGCACTGCCTACGAGCAGTACTTC.

The genes are TRBV20-1 and TRBJ2-1; TRBD2 is a possible D gene (6 bases). Germline assignment: CDR1 DFQATT and CDR2 SNEGSKA (reference sequence). The CDR3 consists of 14 residues. Trimming stripped 4 bases from V and 2 bases from J, with 12 bases between. The DNA of the CDR3 is TGCAGTGCTATTCCCGGCGGGACCTACAATGAGCAGTTCTTC. It is translated as CSAIPGGTYNEQFF.

This clonotype was counted ten times or more. The genes are TRBV5-5 and TRBJ2-6; D not certain. CDR3 length: 15 residues. The germline gives CDR1 SGHKS, CDR2 YYEKEE (reference sequence). Trimming left V 4 bases short and J 4 bases short, with 12 bases between. The CDR3 sequence is CASSSLGLGANVLTF. As DNA, the CDR3 is TGTGCCAGCAGCAGCCTCGGGTTAGGGGCCAACGTCCTGACTTTC.

The sample holds many counts of this clonotype. The V gene is TRBV5-1, the J gene TRBJ2-7; D may match TRBD1 or TRBD2 (5 bases each). Germline values: CDR1 SGHRS, CDR2 YFSETQ. V was trimmed by 2 bases and J by 4 bases, leaving 13 bases between them. This CDR3 comprises 14 residues. The CDR3, as DNA: TGCGCCAGCAGCTTTATGACAGCGGAATACGAGCAGTACTTC. Residues: CASSFMTAEYEQYF.

This clonotype was detected a few times. The rearrangement uses TRBV18 and TRBJ2-3, with D perhaps matching TRBD2 (6 bases). Germline CDR1 and CDR2: KGHSH and LQKENI. The V gene lost 0 bases and the J gene lost 2 bases, with 12 bases spanning the gap. This CDR3 region has 16 residues. The CDR3 bases are TGTGCCAGCTCACCACCAATGGGAGGCTCCACAGATACGCAGTATTTT. Translation gives CASSPPMGGSTDTQYF.

This clonotype came up many times. The CDR3 DNA follows: TGTGCCAGCAGCTTAGTGGGACAGGGTTACAATGAGCAGTTCTTC. Translation: CASSLVGQGYNEQFF. The rearrangement uses TRBV13 and TRBJ2-1; 9 bases align to TRBD1. The CDR3 is 15 residues long. Germline CDR1 and CDR2: PRHDT and FYEKMQ (reference sequence). The junction had 2 bases not matched to a gene; V was cut back by 1 base and J by 4 bases.

This clonotype was detected a few times. The V and J genes are TRBV7-3 and TRBJ2-5; D ambiguous. Germline assignment: CDR1 SGHTA and CDR2 FQGTGA. The V end lost 5 bases, the J end lost 5 bases, and 12 bases lay between the germline ends. This CDR3 has 13 amino acids. CDR3 amino acids: CASSRARWETQYF. The CDR3 DNA is TGTGCCAGCAGCCGGGCCCGGTGGGAGACCCAGTACTTC.

The chain links TRBV29-1 to TRBJ2-1; 9 bases are shared with TRBD2. This CDR3 has 14 amino acids. V gave up 7 bases and J gave up 6 bases; unmatched junction bases: 10. The germline V gene has CDR1 SQVTM and CDR2 ANQGSEA. Here the CDR3 DNA reads TGCAGCGCCAATCGGCTAGCGGGAATCAATGAGCAGTTCTTC. Its translation is CSANRLAGINEQFF.

This clonotype showed up just a few times. The chain uses TRBV6-2 or TRBV6-3 and TRBJ2-5, with D hard to call. Germline V CDR1 and CDR2: MNHEY, SVGEGT. The CDR3 has 13 residues. Trimming stripped 2 bases from V and 5 bases from J, with 9 bases between. This chain's CDR3 is CASSYLRMETQYF. Written as DNA, the CDR3 is TGTGCCAGCAGTTACCTCCGAATGGAGACCCAGTACTTC.

This rearrangement joins TRBV5-1 to TRBJ2-3; maybe TRBD1 (6 bases). Between the trimmed V and J ends, which lost 4 bases and 2 bases, there was a span of 17 bases. Germline CDR1 and CDR2: SGHRS and YFSETQ. The CDR3 is 16 residues long. DNA of the CDR3: TGCGCCAGCAGCACCGGGACATTAAAGATCACAGATACGCAGTATTTT. It codes for CASSTGTLKITDTQYF. Together with reference TRBV5-1 and TRBJ2-3, the CDR3 gives the full variable domain: KAGVTQTPRYLIKTRGQQVTLSCSPISGHRSVSWYQQTPGQGLQFLFEYFSETQRNKGNFPGRFSGRQFSNSRSEMNVSTLELGDSALYLCASSTGTLKITDTQYFGPGTRLTVL.

Many counts were recorded for this clonotype. This rearrangement joins TRBV4-3 to TRBJ1-5; D is unresolved. Germline V gene sequence: CDR1 LGHNA, CDR2 YSLEER. This CDR3 has 16 residues. V lost 0 bases and J 0 bases, leaving 9 bases between the germline ends. The CDR3 loop is CASSQDTVYSNQPQHF. The CDR3 DNA is TGCGCCAGCAGCCAAGATACGGTATATAGCAATCAGCCCCAGCATTTT.

This chain links TRBV6-1 with TRBJ1-4, with a weak D call TRBD1 (6 bases). The germline V gene encodes CDR1 MNHNS and CDR2 SASEGT. With 3 bases removed from V and 8 bases from J, the gap between germline ends came to 16 bases. CDR3 length: 15 residues. The CDR3 is CASSESYGGSEKLFF. Here the CDR3 DNA reads TGTGCCAGCAGTGAGAGTTATGGGGGCTCGGAAAAACTGTTTTTT.

This clonotype has at least ten counts. J is TRBJ2-1 and V is TRBV28; perhaps TRBD2 as D (6 bases). This CDR3 spans 15 amino acids. Germline CDR1 reads MDHEN; CDR2 reads SYDVKM. V lost 5 bases and J 5 bases, leaving 16 bases between the germline ends. In DNA, the CDR3 is TGTGCCAGCAGTCCACCGGGACTGGTGAACAATGAGCAGTTCTTC. It is translated as CASSPPGLVNNEQFF.

This clonotype came up a few times. V usage is TRBV5-6 and J usage is TRBJ2-5, with D tentatively TRBD2 (5 bases). Germline loops: CDR1 SGHDT, CDR2 YYEEEE. The V end was cut by 4 bases, the J end by 2 bases, with 18 bases between. The length of the CDR3 is 16 residues. CDR3 sequence reads: CASSPLYMGSQETQYF. CDR3 sequence (DNA): TGTGCCAGCAGCCCGCTATATATGGGGAGTCAAGAGACCCAGTACTTC.

This clonotype was detected only a few times. This chain joins TRBV4-2 and TRBJ2-4; TRBD1 might be the D (6 bases). Germline V gene sequence: CDR1 LGHNA, CDR2 YNFKEQ. This CDR3 region has 15 residues. The ends were cut back, 0 bases at V and 3 bases at J, with 9 bases in the middle. The CDR3 DNA reads TGTGCCAGCAGCCAAGAGGACAGCTTCAAAAACATTCAGTACTTC. It encodes CASSQEDSFKNIQYF.